Reported below is one T cell receptor beta chain. The data derive from a study of blood T cell repertoires in COVID-19. Study details: The cDNA or gDNA used as material had been derived from T cells, B-cell-depleted T cells, or PBMCs.

The CDR3 contains 14 residues. Trimming took 5 bases from V and 4 from J; bases not matched to a gene: 5. CDR1 MDHEN and CDR2 SYDVKM come from the germline V gene. Participants were aged roughly 18 to 90 years from about two dozen US areas. Two negative PCRs, clearance, or symptom resolution characterized the recovered Cohort 3 donors. Using immunoSEQ multiplex PCR, the repertoire was profiled, and TCRdb retains in-frame clones only, with some absent. Among approximately 310,000 clones listed, about 89% were seen once. V usage is TRBV28 and J usage is TRBJ2-7; 10 bases line up with TRBD2. The TCR sequence derives from a man in his 60s who had recovered from COVID-19. The sample taken for sequencing was PBMCs or T cells enriched from blood (not recorded which). CDR3 sequence reads: CASSPTLAGYEQYF. CDR3 bases: TGTGCCAGCAGTCCAACACTAGCGGGGTACGAGCAGTACTTC.